This TCR beta chain was sequenced during a study of blood T cell repertoires in COVID-19. Across the whole study: The samples span acute and convalescent COVID-19 from the United States, Italy and Spain. T cells, B-cell-depleted T cells, or PBMCs provided the cDNA or gDNA that served as material.

CDR3 length: 14 residues. V was clipped by 10 bases and J by 3 bases; unmatched bases: 9. Per germline, CDR1 ENHRY and CDR2 SYGVKD. Original data processing: Amplification with reference gene primers provided the estimates of nucleated cell counts. Using immunoSEQ multiplex PCR, the repertoire was profiled, and TCRdb retains in-frame clones only, with some absent. Clone size and the V and J calls come from that table; the DNA yielded D and trimming. This sample has approximately 170,000 clones, with approximately 85% found just once. The chain is built from TRBV10-3 and TRBJ1-1; TRBD1 matches 9 bases. Sequenced: peripheral blood. This clonotype originated in a man in his 60s with active or convalescent COVID-19. In nucleotides, the CDR3 is TGTGCCACCATAAACGGACAGGGGTACACTGAAGCTTTCTTT. As protein: CATINGQGYTEAFF.